The subject of this entry is one T cell receptor beta chain. Its matching antigen is unknown. These data belong to a study of blood T cells in healthy people across ages. Regarding the study as a whole: Observed TCR beta diversity per million T cells went down as age went up. This fall followed a roughly linear course with age. Estimated diversity, derived from one million T cells, was regarded as an underestimate. Higher diversity, along with more naive CD4+ cells, distinguished long-lived donors from aged donors.

The use of a sample-barcoded 5' primer and a J-beta primer mix characterized a second PCR of 7 to 11 cycles. TCRdb itself ran the 5' RACE reads through MiXCR, one entry per CDR3 protein. This table has 700,000 to 850,000 distinct CDR3 sequences, approximately 53% appearing once. The CDR3 contains 13 residues. V lost 7 bases and J 0 bases, leaving 11 bases between the germline ends. Germline V gene sequence: CDR1 SGHRS, CDR2 YFSETQ. Sample donors were healthy Caucasian individuals that came from Russia, aged 6 to 90. The chain combines TRBV5-1 with TRBJ2-7, with unresolved D. This sequence was found in a man older than 75 in good health. The material sequenced was blood. CDR3 region: CASAMTFSYEQYF. In nucleotides, the CDR3 is TGCGCCAGCGCAATGACCTTCTCCTACGAGCAGTACTTC.